This T cell receptor (beta chain) is drawn from a study of cytomegalovirus exposure and HLA in healthy donors. The primer mix had 60 Vbeta and 13 Jbeta primers. Assay: immunoSEQ multiplex PCR; the TCRdb copy retains only in-frame clones and omits some. The sample lists around 200,000 clones, 60% to 80% seen once, with 1.6% in the top ten. Germline V gene data show CDR1 as KGHSH and CDR2 as LQKENI. V was clipped by 2 bases and J by 3 bases, with 10 bases between them. The CDR3 totals 14 residues. The specimen was PBMCs. This TCR was recovered from a young woman in good health and CMV-seronegative. This rearrangement joins TRBV18 to TRBJ1-1; tentatively, D is TRBD1 (5 bases). The CDR3 DNA reads TGTGCCAGCTCACCAACGGGGGAACACACTGAAGCTTTCTTT. Its translation: CASSPTGEHTEAFF.